This TCR beta chain was profiled in a study of early T cells in non-severe SARS-CoV-2 infection. Turning to the study itself: With bulk RNA from unsorted whole blood as input, sequencing yielded unpaired chains. General study points: VDJdb-based annotation leaned toward anti-spike CD8 responses and missed private and CD4 specificities.

Attachment of unique molecular identifiers was made to individual cDNA molecules. In TCRdb, the 5' RACE reads were re-called with MiXCR into one record per CDR3 protein. The table includes 100,000 to 150,000 distinct CDR3 sequences, about 15% detected once. With regard to this clonotype: Its antigen is currently unknown.

The V and J ends lost 0 bases and 4 bases respectively, with 12 bases between them. Germline assignment: CDR1 LNHDA and CDR2 SQIVND (reference sequence). The CDR3 consists of 15 residues. The chain couples TRBV19 to TRBJ1-2; D not resolved. The source of this sequence is an adult who was a healthcare worker with PCR-confirmed SARS-CoV-2 infection or an uninfected control (not recorded which). Sequenced input: whole blood. The DNA for the CDR3 is TGTGCCAGTAGTATAGATCTGGAGGTAGGCTATGGCTACACCTTC. The encoded protein is CASSIDLEVGYGYTF.